This T cell receptor beta chain came from a study of radiation and T cells in renal cell carcinoma. Study details: Nephrectomy followed 15 Gy stereotactic body radiation by 4 weeks. General study points: No pretreatment tumor biopsies were available for baseline clonotypes. In blood, top tumor clones expanded by 2 weeks, shrinking by 4.

Time point denoted: blood 2 weeks post-SBRT. Stated treatment: 15 Gy SBRT to primary tumor, nephrectomy 4 weeks later. The tumor was a clear cell renal cell carcinoma. In its sample, this clone was seen a few times. The antigen remains undetermined. Measured with immunoSEQ multiplex PCR; TCRdb has only the in-frame clones, and not every one. The sample contains more than 150,000 clones, approximately 90% of which appear only once. The germline gives CDR1 SGHRS, CDR2 YFSETQ. The CDR3 spans 15 residues. The V gene end was trimmed by 1 base and the J gene end by 1 base; junction bases not matched to a gene: 4.

Sequenced here: blood, sampled from a patient whose treatment included radiotherapy and nephrectomy. The genes are TRBV5-1 and TRBJ1-1; TRBD1 aligns across 7 bases. This TCR was sampled from a woman aged 45-65 years with renal cell carcinoma. In nucleotides, the CDR3 is TGCGCCAGCAGCTTGCCAGGGGGGCAGAACACTGAAGCTTTCTTT. This encodes CASSLPGGQNTEAFF.